This T cell receptor beta chain was captured in a study of T cells in Graves' hyperthyroidism and ophthalmopathy. In the study overall: The authors collected peripheral blood at initial diagnosis, before any treatment.

Using RNA transcripts as the source, TCR beta CDR3 regions were amplified. HTBI primers drove first-round RT-PCR of the TCR CDR3. TCRdb itself ran the multiplex PCR reads through MiXCR, one entry per CDR3 protein. Of approximately 400,000 distinct CDR3 sequences listed, approximately 18% were seen once; the top ten hold 35% to 50%. With 5 bases removed from V and 0 bases from J, the gap between germline ends came to 7 bases. The germline CDR1 and CDR2 sequences are SGHRS and YFSETQ. This CDR3 has 13 amino acids. This clonotype has a count of ten or more. The chain carries TRBV5-1 and TRBJ2-3; the D is unclear. The TCR was taken from a man between 18 and 35 years old with Graves' ophthalmopathy. The specimen was blood. DNA of the CDR3: TGCGCCAGCAGTAAGTGGAGCACAGATACGCAGTATTTT. This sequence encodes CASSKWSTDTQYF. The full variable domain, in which reference TRBV5-1 and TRBJ2-3 provide the parts outside the CDR3, is KAGVTQTPRYLIKTRGQQVTLSCSPISGHRSVSWYQQTPGQGLQFLFEYFSETQRNKGNFPGRFSGRQFSNSRSEMNVSTLELGDSALYLCASSKWSTDTQYFGPGTRLTVL.